These 10 T cell receptor beta chains originate from one sample sequenced in a study of control samples from healthy donors and cancer patients. Sequenced by immunoSEQ multiplex PCR; TCRdb stores in-frame clones only, minus some. In the table there are 120,000 to 150,000 clones, 75% to 95% of which are singletons. Input material: blood. These receptors came from a man between 18 and 29 years old in good health.

This chain uses TRBV7-2 with TRBJ2-1; D is unclear. This CDR3 region has 15 residues. Germline V gives CDR1 SGHTA, CDR2 FQGNSA. V lost 5 bases and J 2 bases, leaving 13 bases between the germline ends. The CDR3 spells CASSHGRVTYNEQFF. Written as DNA, the CDR3 is TGTGCCAGCAGCCATGGAAGGGTCACCTACAATGAGCAGTTCTTC. Full variable domain (rest looked up from reference TRBV7-2 and TRBJ2-1): GAGVSQSPSNKVTEKGKDVELRCDPISGHTALYWYRQSLGQGLEFLIYFQGNSAPDKSGLPSDRFSAERTGGSVSTLTIQRTQQEDSAVYLCASSHGRVTYNEQFFGPGTRLTVL.

The chain recombines TRBV5-1 with TRBJ1-1; possible D gene TRBD1, 5 bases. The germline V gene has CDR1 SGHRS and CDR2 YFSETQ. CDR3 length equals 16 residues. V was trimmed by 4 bases and J by 3 bases, leaving 19 bases between them. In nucleotides, the CDR3 is TGCGCCAGCAGCGCGGGACTCTTACCCGGGGACACTGAAGCTTTCTTT. It codes for CASSAGLLPGDTEAFF.

The chain employs TRBV12-3 or TRBV12-4 and TRBJ2-3; no firm D call. This CDR3 is built from 12 residues. Trimming cost V 5 bases and J 0 bases, with 3 bases left between them. The CDR3 is CASSPSTDTQYF. The CDR3 DNA follows: TGTGCCAGCAGTCCCAGCACAGATACGCAGTATTTT.

The chain links TRBV10-3 to TRBJ1-2; 8 bases map to TRBD1. This CDR3 is built from 16 residues. CDR1 is ENHRY, CDR2 SYGVKD, per germline. The J segment lost 3 bases and the V segment lost 0 bases, leaving 6 bases of the junction unmatched. This CDR3 reads CAISESEQGGYYGYTF. DNA for the CDR3: TGTGCCATCAGTGAGTCTGAACAGGGGGGATACTATGGCTACACCTTC.

The gene calls are TRBV5-5 and TRBJ1-2, with 9 positions matching TRBD1. Trimming cost V 1 base and J 8 bases; bases outside gene matches: 9. CDR1 SGHKS and CDR2 YYEKEE come from the germline V gene (reference sequence). The CDR3 covers 15 residues. Here the CDR3 reads CASSLLGQGREGYTF. The CDR3 coding sequence is TGTGCCAGCAGCTTGCTGGGACAGGGAAGGGAAGGCTACACCTTC.

In this sample, this clone turned up once. This chain links TRBV6-2 or TRBV6-3 with TRBJ1-2; possibly TRBD1 for D (6 bases). Trimming stripped 4 bases from V and 3 bases from J, with 12 bases between. Per the germline V gene, CDR1 is MNHEY and CDR2 is SVGEGT. CDR3 length equals 14 residues. CDR3: CASSWEDRHYGYTF. Here the CDR3 DNA reads TGTGCCAGCAGTTGGGAAGACAGGCACTATGGCTACACCTTC.

This rearrangement joins TRBV7-9 to TRBJ1-2; 7 nucleotides match TRBD1. CDR1 is SEHNR, CDR2 FQNEAQ, per germline (reference sequence). The CDR3 is 13 amino acids. V lost 1 base and J lost 4; bases outside the gene matches: 0. CDR3 amino acids: CASSLGQGYGYTF. CDR3 nucleotide sequence: TGTGCCAGCAGCTTAGGACAGGGCTATGGCTACACCTTC.

This chain joins TRBV7-9 and TRBJ2-2; 8 bases are a match to TRBD1. V trimming: 2 bases; J trimming: 4 bases; junction bases outside the gene matches: 9. Germline V gives CDR1 SEHNR, CDR2 FQNEAQ (reference sequence). The CDR3 is made up of 17 amino acids. The DNA of the CDR3 is TGTGCCAGCAGCTTACCTGTAGGACAGGGACCCACCGGGGAGCTGTTTTTT. Translation gives CASSLPVGQGPTGELFF.

This clone is a singleton in its sample. The chain uses TRBV5-4 and TRBJ1-5; D is uncertain. Germline-derived CDR1 and CDR2 are SGHNT and YYREEE (reference sequence). Trimming took off 4 bases at V and 2 bases at J, with 7 bases between the two ends. The CDR3 is 13 amino acids. This chain's CDR3 is CASSNEGNQPQHF. The CDR3 bases are TGTGCCAGCAGCAATGAAGGCAATCAGCCCCAGCATTTT.

The V and J genes are TRBV9 and TRBJ1-2; D not certain. The CDR3 has 16 residues. The V gene lost 0 bases and the J gene lost 4 bases, with 16 bases spanning the gap. Germline V gene sequence: CDR1 SGDLS, CDR2 YYNGEE. CDR3 in amino acids: CASSVGQIPMPYGYTF. CDR3 nucleotides: TGTGCCAGCAGCGTAGGTCAGATTCCCATGCCCTATGGCTACACCTTC.